One and the same sample provided the 25 T cell receptor beta chains below, sequenced in a study of human T cells and chemical hapten exposure. One entry per CDR3 protein, called by TCRdb with MiXCR from the RACE reads. The sample consists of 190,000 or so distinct CDR3 sequences, under 25% of them appearing once. The time point was: patch test 3, about 24 weeks after DPC sensitization. The treatment was: therapeutic diphenylcyclopropenone sensitization with weekly scalp DPC. This specimen consisted of whole blood, obtained in connection with sensitization to the hapten diphenylcyclopropenone (DPC). These receptors all stem from a woman aged 40-49 years with alopecia areata. Some clones in this sample may be carry-over from other donors' samples.

This clonotype was seen more than once but under ten times. The chain couples TRBV12-3 or TRBV12-4 to TRBJ1-5; 10 bases map to TRBD1. This CDR3 region has 16 residues. Trimming took 6 bases from V and 7 from J; bases not matched to a gene: 12. CDR3 residues: CASRTQTGGEGQPQHF. The CDR3 DNA reads as TGTGCCAGCAGGACACAGACAGGGGGCGAAGGGCAGCCCCAGCATTTT.

The genes are TRBV29-1 and TRBJ1-4, with a weak D call TRBD1 (6 bases). V was shortened by 7 bases and J by 4 bases, with 13 bases between the two germline ends. The CDR3 runs 13 residues. Germline CDR1 reads SQVTM; CDR2 reads ANQGSEA. The CDR3 is CSGQESNNEKLFF. CDR3 coding DNA: TGCAGCGGACAGGAGTCGAATAATGAAAAACTGTTTTTT.

This clonotype was observed a handful of times. V is TRBV10-3 and J is TRBJ2-6; no clear D. This CDR3 region has 19 residues. The germline V gene has CDR1 ENHRY and CDR2 SYGVKD. The V and J ends lost 0 bases and 0 bases respectively, with 15 bases between them. CDR3 amino acids: CAISESILPGSSGANVLTF. For the CDR3, the DNA is TGTGCCATCAGTGAGTCCATCCTTCCGGGTTCCTCTGGGGCCAACGTCCTGACTTTC.

This clonotype turned up a few times. The gene calls are TRBV3-1 and TRBJ1-4; 11 bases line up with TRBD1. Germline trimming cut 6 bases from V and 7 bases from J; bases unmatched to any gene: 4. This CDR3 is built from 14 residues. The germline CDR1 and CDR2 sequences are LGHDT and YNNKEL (reference sequence). The CDR3 protein is CASRGTGGSEKLFF. DNA of the CDR3: TGTGCCAGCAGAGGGACAGGGGGGAGTGAAAAACTGTTTTTT.

This clonotype was counted a few times. This chain joins TRBV29-1 and TRBJ2-5; D is ambiguous. V was shortened by 6 bases and J by 5 bases, with 7 bases between the two germline ends. This CDR3 contains 10 residues. CDR1 SQVTM and CDR2 ANQGSEA come from the germline V gene. The CDR3 nucleotides read TGCAGCGTCCGGGTTGAGACCCAGTACTTC. Protein product: CSVRVETQYF.

This clonotype has only a few counts. The J gene is TRBJ1-1, the V gene TRBV5-1; D is perhaps TRBD1 (5 bases). Trimming stripped 4 bases from V and 4 bases from J, with 14 bases between. Germline CDR1 reads SGHRS; CDR2 reads YFSETQ. The CDR3 is 14 amino acids. CDR3 coding DNA: TGCGCCAGCAGCATTGACCGGAGGGGCACTGAAGCTTTCTTT. It is translated as CASSIDRRGTEAFF.

The V call is TRBV25-1, the J call TRBJ2-3; TRBD2 is a possible D gene (5 bases). The germline gives CDR1 MGHDK, CDR2 SYGVNS. This CDR3 has 15 residues. V lost 5 bases and J lost 2, with 14 bases in between. CDR3 amino acids: CASSFLGADTDTQYF. Here the CDR3 DNA reads TGTGCCAGCAGTTTCCTGGGAGCAGACACAGATACGCAGTATTTT.

The sample holds many counts of this clonotype. V usage is TRBV6-1 and J usage is TRBJ1-6; 10 bases are shared with TRBD1. Germline V gene sequence: CDR1 MNHNS, CDR2 SASEGT. This CDR3 region has 17 residues. J lost 5 bases, V lost 3 bases, and 7 bases had no gene match. CDR3 in amino acids: CASSDSTGGANNSPLHF. For the CDR3, the DNA is TGTGCCAGCAGTGACTCGACAGGGGGCGCGAATAATTCACCCCTCCACTTT.

The chain recombines TRBV2 with TRBJ1-6; TRBD1 matches 8 bases. Germline values: CDR1 SNHLY, CDR2 FYNNEI. This CDR3 region has 15 residues. Trimming removed 6 bases from V and 7 bases from J; junction bases left unmatched: 8. The CDR3 spells CASSGQGLENSPLHF. The CDR3 DNA reads TGTGCCAGCAGCGGACAGGGTTTGGAAAATTCACCCCTCCACTTT.

This clonotype was seen only a few times. The gene calls are TRBV7-6 and TRBJ2-5; 12 positions match TRBD1. V shed 5 bases and J 5 bases; nucleotides not matched to a gene: 9. This CDR3 is 16 amino acids long. Germline assignment: CDR1 SGHVS and CDR2 FNYEAQ. In nucleotides, the CDR3 is TGTGCCAGCAGCCCGAGGGACAGGGGGCCAAGGGAGACCCAGTACTTC. Its protein product is CASSPRDRGPRETQYF.

This clonotype was seen only a few times. The genes are TRBV7-2 and TRBJ2-7; tentatively, D is TRBD1 (6 bases). Trimming left V 8 bases short and J 4 bases short, with 12 bases between. The germline V gene encodes CDR1 SGHTA and CDR2 FQGNSA. The CDR3 is 12 amino acids. CDR3 nucleotides: TGTGCCAGCGCCCTGAGGGGGTACGAGCAGTACTTC. Translation: CASALRGYEQYF.

This clonotype was detected only a few times. The CDR3 protein is CASSLQRGEYNEQFF. DNA for the CDR3: TGTGCCAGCAGCTTACAAAGAGGCGAATACAATGAGCAGTTCTTC. The chain has TRBV7-2 and TRBJ2-1; D gene unclear. V was clipped by 2 bases and J by 4 bases, with 12 bases between them. This CDR3 comprises 15 residues. From germline, CDR1 is SGHTA and CDR2 FQGNSA.

The CDR3 loop reads CSASSVNEKLFF. The CDR3 region has the DNA TGCAGTGCTAGTTCAGTTAATGAAAAACTGTTTTTT. V usage is TRBV20-1 and J usage is TRBJ1-4; D uncertain. CDR1 DFQATT and CDR2 SNEGSKA come from the germline V gene (reference sequence). Trimming removed 3 bases from V and 4 bases from J, with 6 bases in between. CDR3 length: 12 residues.

The CDR3 nucleotides are TGCGCCAGCAGCCAGAGGTTTCAAGGAGTTATTGAAAAACTGTTTTTT. It specifies CASSQRFQGVIEKLFF. The genes are TRBV4-1 and TRBJ1-4; D gene ambiguous. The germline V and J ends were trimmed by 3 bases and 7 bases, with 18 bases remaining between them. Per germline, CDR1 MGHRA and CDR2 YSYEKL. The CDR3 has 16 amino acids.

The chain couples TRBV5-1 to TRBJ2-1; 8 nucleotides align to TRBD2. V trimming: 1 base; J trimming: 9 bases; junction bases outside the gene matches: 15. The CDR3 totals 17 residues. Germline loops: CDR1 SGHRS, CDR2 YFSETQ. The CDR3 protein is CASSLTTRGRGAIEQFF. As DNA, the CDR3 is TGCGCCAGCAGCTTGACGACTAGAGGGCGGGGGGCGATTGAGCAGTTCTTC. Full variable domain (missing parts from reference TRBV5-1 and TRBJ2-1): KAGVTQTPRYLIKTRGQQVTLSCSPISGHRSVSWYQQTPGQGLQFLFEYFSETQRNKGNFPGRFSGRQFSNSRSEMNVSTLELGDSALYLCASSLTTRGRGAIEQFFGPGTRLTVL.

This rearrangement joins TRBV6-4 to TRBJ2-3; 9 bases agree with TRBD2. CDR3 length: 16 amino acids. Germline lookup yields CDR1 MRHNA and CDR2 SNTAGT. V shed 0 bases and J 2 bases; nucleotides not matched to a gene: 3. The CDR3 nucleotides are TGTGCCAGCAGTGACTCGACTAGCGGTCACACAGATACGCAGTATTTT. This sequence encodes CASSDSTSGHTDTQYF.

The CDR3 sequence is CASSPPPGNYGYTF. In DNA, the CDR3 is TGTGCCAGCAGTCCCCCACCCGGGAACTATGGCTACACCTTC. J is TRBJ1-2 and V is TRBV28; D gene uncertain. The CDR3 covers 14 residues. The germline V gene encodes CDR1 MDHEN and CDR2 SYDVKM. Trimming pared 5 bases from V and 2 bases from J, leaving 12 bases between.

This clonotype was observed many times. CDR3 sequence: CASSKDRPNSPLHF. The CDR3 coding sequence is TGTGCCAGCAGTAAGGACAGGCCTAATTCACCCCTCCACTTT. The chain combines TRBV6-5 with TRBJ1-6; TRBD1 agrees at 7 bases. This CDR3 has 14 residues. The germline gives CDR1 MNHEY, CDR2 SVGAGI. The J segment lost 6 bases and the V segment lost 5 bases, leaving 4 bases of the junction unmatched.

The V gene is TRBV29-1, the J gene TRBJ2-1; D perhaps matches TRBD1 (6 bases). The CDR3 is made up of 14 amino acids. The germline CDR1 and CDR2 sequences are SQVTM and ANQGSEA. The V end was cut by 2 bases, the J end by 4 bases, with 12 bases between. This CDR3 reads CSVERQGRYNEQFF. The CDR3, as DNA: TGCAGCGTTGAACGGCAGGGGCGTTACAATGAGCAGTTCTTC.

This clonotype was seen a handful of times. This rearrangement joins TRBV15 to TRBJ2-5; 7 nucleotides line up with TRBD2. Trimming took 1 base from V and 4 from J; bases not matched to a gene: 6. The CDR3 runs 15 residues. Germline loops: CDR1 LNHNV, CDR2 YYDKDF (reference sequence). The CDR3 loop reads CATSRGGRAPETQYF. The CDR3 coding sequence is TGTGCCACCAGCAGAGGCGGGAGAGCCCCAGAGACCCAGTACTTC.

This clonotype has only a few counts. The chain joins TRBV20-1 to TRBJ2-1; 11 nucleotides match TRBD1. Per germline, CDR1 DFQATT and CDR2 SNEGSKA (reference sequence). CDR3 length equals 17 residues. J lost 7 bases, V lost 5 bases, and 16 bases had no gene match. CDR3 sequence reads: CSAPTFKGQGVRNEQFF. For the CDR3, the DNA is TGCAGTGCTCCTACTTTTAAGGGACAGGGGGTTAGGAATGAGCAGTTCTTC.

The rearrangement links TRBV20-1 to TRBJ2-2; D remains unclear. Trimming stripped 2 bases from V and 0 bases from J, with 10 bases between. CDR1 and CDR2 (germline): DFQATT, SNEGSKA (reference sequence). This CDR3 spans 15 amino acids. Here the CDR3 reads CSARSQLPNTGELFF. The DNA of the CDR3 is TGCAGTGCTAGATCCCAGCTACCGAACACCGGGGAGCTGTTTTTT.

This chain connects TRBV10-3 to TRBJ1-2; 11 nucleotides match TRBD1. The CDR3 totals 14 residues. Germline V CDR1 and CDR2: ENHRY, SYGVKD. The J segment lost 8 bases and the V segment lost 4 bases, leaving 6 bases of the junction unmatched. The CDR3 DNA follows: TGTGCCATCAGTGCGAGGACAGGGGGCGAGGGCTACACCTTC. Its protein product is CAISARTGGEGYTF.

This clonotype was seen a handful of times. V is TRBV9 and J is TRBJ2-1; D is possibly TRBD1 (8 bases). The V end was cut by 5 bases, the J end by 12 bases, with 21 bases between. There are 14 residues in the CDR3. Germline CDR1 and CDR2: SGDLS and YYNGEE. CDR3 sequence: CASRDDRGSSGQFF. The CDR3, as DNA: TGTGCCAGCAGGGATGACAGGGGATCTAGCGGGCAGTTCTTC.

This chain joins TRBV3-1 and TRBJ2-1; weak D call: TRBD2 (5 bases). CDR3 length equals 13 residues. V shed 4 bases and J shed 9 bases, with 13 bases lying between them. Germline V gives CDR1 LGHDT, CDR2 YNNKEL (reference sequence). The CDR3 spells CASSPRGAPEQFF. The CDR3 region has the DNA TGTGCCAGCAGCCCCCGGGGAGCGCCTGAGCAGTTCTTC.